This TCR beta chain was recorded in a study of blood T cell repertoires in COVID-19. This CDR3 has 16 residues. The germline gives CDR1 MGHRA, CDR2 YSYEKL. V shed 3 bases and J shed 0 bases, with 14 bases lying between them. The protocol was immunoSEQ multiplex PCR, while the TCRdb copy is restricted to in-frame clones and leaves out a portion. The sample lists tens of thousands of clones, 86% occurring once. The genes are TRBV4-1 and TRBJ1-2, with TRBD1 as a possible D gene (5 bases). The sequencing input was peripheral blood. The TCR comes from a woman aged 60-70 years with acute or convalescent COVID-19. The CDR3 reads CASSQEYTGANYGYTF. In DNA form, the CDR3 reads TGCGCCAGCAGCCAGGAGTATACAGGAGCTAACTATGGCTACACCTTC.